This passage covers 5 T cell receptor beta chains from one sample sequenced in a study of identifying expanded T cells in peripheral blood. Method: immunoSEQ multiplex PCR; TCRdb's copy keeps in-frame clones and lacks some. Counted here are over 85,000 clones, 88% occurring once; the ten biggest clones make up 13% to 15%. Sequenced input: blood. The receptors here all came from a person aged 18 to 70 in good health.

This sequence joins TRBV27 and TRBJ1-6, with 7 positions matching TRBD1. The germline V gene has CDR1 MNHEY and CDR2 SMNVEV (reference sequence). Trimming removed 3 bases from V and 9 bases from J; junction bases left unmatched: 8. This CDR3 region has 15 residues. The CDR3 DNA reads TGTGCCAGCAGTTTGTCAGGACAGGTTCTTTCACCCCTCCACTTT. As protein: CASSLSGQVLSPLHF.

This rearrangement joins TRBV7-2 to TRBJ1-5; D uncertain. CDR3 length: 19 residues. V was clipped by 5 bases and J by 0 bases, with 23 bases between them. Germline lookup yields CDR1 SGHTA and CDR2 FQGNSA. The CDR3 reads CASSQERRLVAYSNQPQHF. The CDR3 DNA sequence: TGTGCCAGCAGCCAAGAGAGACGCCTTGTGGCCTATAGCAATCAGCCCCAGCATTTT. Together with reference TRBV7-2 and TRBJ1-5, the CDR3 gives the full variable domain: GAGVSQSPSNKVTEKGKDVELRCDPISGHTALYWYRQSLGQGLEFLIYFQGNSAPDKSGLPSDRFSAERTGGSVSTLTIQRTQQEDSAVYLCASSQERRLVAYSNQPQHFGDGTRLSIL.

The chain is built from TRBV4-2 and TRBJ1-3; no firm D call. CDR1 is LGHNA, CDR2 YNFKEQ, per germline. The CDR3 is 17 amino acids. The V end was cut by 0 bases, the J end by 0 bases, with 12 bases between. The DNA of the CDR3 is TGTGCCAGCAGCCAAGAGGTCGCTACAGACTCTGGAAACACCATATATTTT. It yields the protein CASSQEVATDSGNTIYF.

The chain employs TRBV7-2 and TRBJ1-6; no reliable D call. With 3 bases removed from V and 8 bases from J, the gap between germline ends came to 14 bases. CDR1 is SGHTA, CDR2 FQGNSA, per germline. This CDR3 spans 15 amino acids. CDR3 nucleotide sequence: TGTGCCAGCAGCTTGGCGCCACAGAGTTATTCACCCCTCCACTTT. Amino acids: CASSLAPQSYSPLHF.

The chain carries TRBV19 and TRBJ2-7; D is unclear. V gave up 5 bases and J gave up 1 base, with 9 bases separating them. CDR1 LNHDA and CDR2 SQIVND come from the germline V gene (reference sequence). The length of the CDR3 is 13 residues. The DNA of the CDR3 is TGTGCCAGTAGTTCTCGGACGTCCTACGAGCAGTACTTC. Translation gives CASSSRTSYEQYF.